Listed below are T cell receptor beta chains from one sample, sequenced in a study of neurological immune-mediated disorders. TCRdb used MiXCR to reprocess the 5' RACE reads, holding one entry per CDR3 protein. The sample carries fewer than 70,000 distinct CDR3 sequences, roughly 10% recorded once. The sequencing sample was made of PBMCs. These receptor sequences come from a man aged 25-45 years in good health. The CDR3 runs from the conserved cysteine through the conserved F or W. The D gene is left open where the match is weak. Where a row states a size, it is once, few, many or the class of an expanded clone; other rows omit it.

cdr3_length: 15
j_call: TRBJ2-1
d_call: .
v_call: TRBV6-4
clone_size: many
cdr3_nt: TGTGCCAGCAGTGACTCGGCCCGCTCCTACAATGAGCAGTTCTTC
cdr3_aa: CASSDSARSYNEQFF

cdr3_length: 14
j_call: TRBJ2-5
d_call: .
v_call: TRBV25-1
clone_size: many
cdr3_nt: TGTGCCAGCAGTGTCGCAGGCAACCAAGAGACCCAGTACTTC
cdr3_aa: CASSVAGNQETQYF

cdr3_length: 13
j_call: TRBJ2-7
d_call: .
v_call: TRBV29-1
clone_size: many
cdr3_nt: TGCAGCGGGGTGGGGCAGGGAGGCTACGAGCAGTACTTC
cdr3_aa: CSGVGQGGYEQYF

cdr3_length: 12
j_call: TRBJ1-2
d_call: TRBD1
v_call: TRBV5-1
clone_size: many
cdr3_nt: TGCGCCAGCAGCTGGGACAGCGGGGGCTACACCTTC
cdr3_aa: CASSWDSGGYTF

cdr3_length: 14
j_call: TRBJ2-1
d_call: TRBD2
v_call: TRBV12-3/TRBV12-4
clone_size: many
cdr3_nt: TGTGCCAGCAGGCCAAGCGGGAGCGGGAATGAGCAGTTCTTC
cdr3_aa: CASRPSGSGNEQFF

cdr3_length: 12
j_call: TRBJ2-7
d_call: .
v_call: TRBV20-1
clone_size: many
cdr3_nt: TGCAGTGCTACGGGACTCATTTACGAGCAGTACTTC
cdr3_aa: CSATGLIYEQYF

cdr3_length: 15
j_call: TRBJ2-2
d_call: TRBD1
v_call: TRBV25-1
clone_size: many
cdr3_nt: TGTGCCAGCAGTGGGACAGGGGGAATGACCGGGGAGCTGTTTTTT
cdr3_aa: CASSGTGGMTGELFF

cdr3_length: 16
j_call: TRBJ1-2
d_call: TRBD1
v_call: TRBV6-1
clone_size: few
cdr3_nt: TGTGCCAGCGGACGGGGGACGGGACAGGGGGCCTATGGCTACACCTTC
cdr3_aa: CASGRGTGQGAYGYTF

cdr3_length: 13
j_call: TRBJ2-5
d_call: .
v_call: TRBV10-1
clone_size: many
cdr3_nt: TGCGCCAGCAGTGCGACAGACCAAGAGACCCAGTACTTC
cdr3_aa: CASSATDQETQYF

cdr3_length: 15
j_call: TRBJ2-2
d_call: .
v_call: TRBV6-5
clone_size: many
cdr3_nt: TGTGCCAGCAGTTTCCCGGGACGAGACACCGGGGAGCTGTTTTTT
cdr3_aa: CASSFPGRDTGELFF

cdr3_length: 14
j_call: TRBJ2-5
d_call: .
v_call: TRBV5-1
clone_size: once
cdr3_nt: TGCGCCAGCAGCTTGGCCAGGTGGCAGGAGACCCAGTACTTC
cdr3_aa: CASSLARWQETQYF

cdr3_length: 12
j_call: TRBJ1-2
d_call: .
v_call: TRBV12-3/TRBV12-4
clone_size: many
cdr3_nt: TGTGCCAGCAGTTTAGCTGGGGCAGACTACACCTTC
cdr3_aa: CASSLAGADYTF

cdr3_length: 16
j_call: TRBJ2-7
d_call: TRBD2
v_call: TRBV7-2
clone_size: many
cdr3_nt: TGTGCCAGCAGCACGATCCTAGCGGGAGGGCCCTACGAGCAGTACTTC
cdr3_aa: CASSTILAGGPYEQYF

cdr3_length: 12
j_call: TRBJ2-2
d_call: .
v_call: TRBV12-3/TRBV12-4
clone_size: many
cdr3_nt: TGCGCCAGCAGCTTGGACCCCGGGGAGCTGTTTTTT
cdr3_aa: CASSLDPGELFF

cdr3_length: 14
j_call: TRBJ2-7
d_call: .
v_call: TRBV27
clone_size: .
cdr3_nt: TGTGCCAGCGGTACTCTAGCCACTCGATACGAGCAGTACTTC
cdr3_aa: CASGTLATRYEQYF

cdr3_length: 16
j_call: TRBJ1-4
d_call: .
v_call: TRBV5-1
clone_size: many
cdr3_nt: TGCGCCAGCAGCTTGGATAGGAATGCGAACAATGAAAAACTGTTTTTT
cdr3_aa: CASSLDRNANNEKLFF

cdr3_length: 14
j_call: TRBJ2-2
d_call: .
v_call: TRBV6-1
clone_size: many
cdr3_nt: TGTGCCAGCGGTCAGTCTCCGAACACCGGGGAGCTGTTTTTT
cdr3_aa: CASGQSPNTGELFF

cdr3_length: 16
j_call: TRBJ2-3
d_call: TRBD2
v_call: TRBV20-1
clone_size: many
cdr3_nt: TGCAGTGCTACCCTCCAGAGCGGGAGGGCCTTCGGTACGCAGTATTTT
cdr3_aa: CSATLQSGRAFGTQYF

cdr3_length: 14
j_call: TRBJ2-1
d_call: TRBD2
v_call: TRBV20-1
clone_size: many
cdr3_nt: TGCAGTGCTAGCCTAGCGGGAGTGCTGGGTGAGCAGTTCTTC
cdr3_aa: CSASLAGVLGEQFF

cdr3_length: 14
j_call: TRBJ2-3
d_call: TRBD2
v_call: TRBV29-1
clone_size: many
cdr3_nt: TGCAGCGTGGCCGGGACTAGCGGGCCAGATACGCAGTATTTT
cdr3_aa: CSVAGTSGPDTQYF

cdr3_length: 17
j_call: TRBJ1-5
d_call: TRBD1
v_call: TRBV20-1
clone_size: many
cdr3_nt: TGCAGTGCTAGAGCTCCTATTGAGGGGGCGAGCAATCAGCCCCAGCATTTT
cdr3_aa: CSARAPIEGASNQPQHF

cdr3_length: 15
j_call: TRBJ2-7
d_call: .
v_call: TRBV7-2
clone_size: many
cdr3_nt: TGTGCCAGCAGTCTAGGGGGCGGGAGCTCCTACGAGCAGTACTTC
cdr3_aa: CASSLGGGSSYEQYF

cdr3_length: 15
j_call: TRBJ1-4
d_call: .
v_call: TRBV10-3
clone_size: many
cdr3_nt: TGTGCCATCAGTGAGTCCACTGACACCTATGAAAAACTGTTTTTT
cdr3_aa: CAISESTDTYEKLFF

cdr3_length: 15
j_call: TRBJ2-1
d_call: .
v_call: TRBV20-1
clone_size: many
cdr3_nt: TGCAGTGCTAGAGATTGGAGGGGGGCAACCAATGAGCAGTTCTTC
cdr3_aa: CSARDWRGATNEQFF

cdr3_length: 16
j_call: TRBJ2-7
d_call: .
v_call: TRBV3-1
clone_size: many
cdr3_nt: TGTGCCAGCAGCCGGCGCGGGCAGGGGAGTAGCTACGAGCAGTACTTC
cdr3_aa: CASSRRGQGSSYEQYF

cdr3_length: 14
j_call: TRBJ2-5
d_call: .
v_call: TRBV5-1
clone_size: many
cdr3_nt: TGCGCCAGCAGCTTAGGGGGGAGTAAGGAGACCCAGTACTTC
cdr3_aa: CASSLGGSKETQYF

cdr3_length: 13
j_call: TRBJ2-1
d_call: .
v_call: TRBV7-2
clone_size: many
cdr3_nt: TGTGCCAGCAGCTTAAGGGCCGACAATGAGCAGTTCTTC
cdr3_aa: CASSLRADNEQFF

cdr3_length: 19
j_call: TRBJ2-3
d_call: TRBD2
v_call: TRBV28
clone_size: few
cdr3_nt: TGTGCCAGCAGTACATATGCATGGACTAGCGGGTACCGCACAGATACGCAGTATTTT
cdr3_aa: CASSTYAWTSGYRTDTQYF

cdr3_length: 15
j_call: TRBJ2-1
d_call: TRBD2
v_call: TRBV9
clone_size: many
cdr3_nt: TGTGCCAGCAGCAGCGTAGCGGGAGGGGAAAATGAGCAGTTCTTC
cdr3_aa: CASSSVAGGENEQFF

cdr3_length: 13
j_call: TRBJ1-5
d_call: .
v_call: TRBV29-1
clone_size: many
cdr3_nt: TGCAGCGTTGCCGGCAATAGCAATCAGCCCCAGCATTTT
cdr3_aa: CSVAGNSNQPQHF

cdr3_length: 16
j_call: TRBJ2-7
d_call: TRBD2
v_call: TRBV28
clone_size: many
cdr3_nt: TGTGCCAGCAGTCCGCTGGGACTAGCGGGAGTGTACGAGCAGTACTTC
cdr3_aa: CASSPLGLAGVYEQYF

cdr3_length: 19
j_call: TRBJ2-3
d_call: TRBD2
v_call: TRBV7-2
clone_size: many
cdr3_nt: TGTGCCAGCAGCCCGACGGGGCTAGCGGGAGGGGGCGGCACAGATACGCAGTATTTT
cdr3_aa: CASSPTGLAGGGGTDTQYF

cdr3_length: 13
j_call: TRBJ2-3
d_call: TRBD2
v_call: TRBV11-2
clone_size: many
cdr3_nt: TGTGCCAGCAGCCTAGCGGGAGTTGATACGCAGTATTTT
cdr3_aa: CASSLAGVDTQYF

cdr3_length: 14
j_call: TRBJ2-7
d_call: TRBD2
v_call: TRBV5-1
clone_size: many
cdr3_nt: TGCGCCAGCAGCTTGGGGACTAGCGGGACCGAGCAGTACTTC
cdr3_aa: CASSLGTSGTEQYF

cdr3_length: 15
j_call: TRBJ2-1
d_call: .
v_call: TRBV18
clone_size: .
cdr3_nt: TGTGCCAGCTCACCCCCCCGGGCCTCTTACAATGAGCAGTTCTTC
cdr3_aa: CASSPPRASYNEQFF

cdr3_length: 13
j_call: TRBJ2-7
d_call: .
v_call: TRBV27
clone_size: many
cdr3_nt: TGTGCCAGCAGTTTATGGGGCGACTACGAGCAGTACTTC
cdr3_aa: CASSLWGDYEQYF

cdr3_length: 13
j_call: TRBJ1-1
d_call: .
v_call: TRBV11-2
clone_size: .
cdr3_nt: TGTGCCAGCAGCTTAGTCCGGAGGGCTGAAGCTTTCTTT
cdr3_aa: CASSLVRRAEAFF

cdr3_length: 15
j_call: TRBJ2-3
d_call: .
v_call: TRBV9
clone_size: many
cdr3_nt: TGTGCCAGCAGCGTAGAAACGTGGAGCACAGATACGCAGTATTTT
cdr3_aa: CASSVETWSTDTQYF

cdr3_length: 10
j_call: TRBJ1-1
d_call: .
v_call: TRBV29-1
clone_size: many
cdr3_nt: TGCAGCGTTTCCCTCACTGAAGCTTTCTTT
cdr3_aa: CSVSLTEAFF

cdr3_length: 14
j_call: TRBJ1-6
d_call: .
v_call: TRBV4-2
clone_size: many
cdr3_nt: TGTGCCAGCAGCCAAGAAGTAAGGGGAGAACCCCTCCACTTT
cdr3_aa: CASSQEVRGEPLHF

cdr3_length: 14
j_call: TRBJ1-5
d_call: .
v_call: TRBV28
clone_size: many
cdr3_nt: TGTGCCAGCACCCTTAACAGAGACAATCAGCCCCAGCATTTT
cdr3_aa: CASTLNRDNQPQHF

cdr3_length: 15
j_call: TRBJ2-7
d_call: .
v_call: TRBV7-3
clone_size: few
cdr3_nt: TGTGCCAGCAGCTTACAAGGAAGGGGGGTATACGAGCAGTACTTC
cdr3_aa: CASSLQGRGVYEQYF

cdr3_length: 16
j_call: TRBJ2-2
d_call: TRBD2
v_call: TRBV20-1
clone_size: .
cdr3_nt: TGCAGTGCTCACGGGACTAGCTGGAGTAACACCCGGGAGCTGTTTTTT
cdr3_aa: CSAHGTSWSNTRELFF

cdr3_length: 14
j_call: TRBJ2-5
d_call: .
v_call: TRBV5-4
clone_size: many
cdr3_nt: TGTGCCAGCAGCTTGGTAGGCAAACAAGAGACCCAGTACTTC
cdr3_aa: CASSLVGKQETQYF

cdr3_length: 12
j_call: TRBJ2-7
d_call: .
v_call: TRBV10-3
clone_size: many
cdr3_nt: TGTGCCATCAGTGACGGGCCCTACGAGCAGTACTTC
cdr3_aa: CAISDGPYEQYF

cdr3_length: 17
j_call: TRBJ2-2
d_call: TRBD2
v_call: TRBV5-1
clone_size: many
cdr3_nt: TGCGCCAGCACCCTGCGGGCGACTAGCGGGAACACCGGGGAGCTGTTTTTT
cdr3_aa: CASTLRATSGNTGELFF

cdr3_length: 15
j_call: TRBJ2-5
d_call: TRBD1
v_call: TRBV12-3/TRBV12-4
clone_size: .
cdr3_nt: TGTGCCAGCAGTTTAGGGACAGGGGTACGGGAGACCCAGTACTTC
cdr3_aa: CASSLGTGVRETQYF

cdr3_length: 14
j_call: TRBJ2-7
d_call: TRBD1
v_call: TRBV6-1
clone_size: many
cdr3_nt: TGTGCCAGCCTACCCCAGGGGGCCCCCTCCGAGCAGTACTTC
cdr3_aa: CASLPQGAPSEQYF

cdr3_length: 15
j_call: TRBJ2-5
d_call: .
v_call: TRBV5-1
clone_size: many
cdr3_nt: TGCGCCAGCAGCTTGTCTGACACCCAACAAGAGACCCAGTACTTC
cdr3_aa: CASSLSDTQQETQYF

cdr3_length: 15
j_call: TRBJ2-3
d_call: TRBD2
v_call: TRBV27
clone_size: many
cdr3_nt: TGTGCCAGCAGTTTTGGCCTCGGGAGGCCAGATACGCAGTATTTT
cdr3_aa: CASSFGLGRPDTQYF

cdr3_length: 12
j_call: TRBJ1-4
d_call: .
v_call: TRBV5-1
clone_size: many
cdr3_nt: TGCGCCAGCAGCTTGGAATCTGAAAAACTGTTTTTT
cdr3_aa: CASSLESEKLFF

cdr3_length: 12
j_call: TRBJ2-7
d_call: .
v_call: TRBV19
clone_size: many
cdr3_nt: TGTGCCAGTAGTGACCGACACTACGAGCAGTACTTC
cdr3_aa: CASSDRHYEQYF

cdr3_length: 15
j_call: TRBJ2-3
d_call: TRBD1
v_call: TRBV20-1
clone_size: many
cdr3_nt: TGCAGTGCTAGAGATCGCCAGGGGGCGGCAGATACGCAGTATTTT
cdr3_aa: CSARDRQGAADTQYF

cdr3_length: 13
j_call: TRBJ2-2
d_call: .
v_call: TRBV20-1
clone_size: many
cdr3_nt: TGCAGTGCTAGTTCGGACATCGACGGGGAGCTGTTTTTT
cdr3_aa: CSASSDIDGELFF

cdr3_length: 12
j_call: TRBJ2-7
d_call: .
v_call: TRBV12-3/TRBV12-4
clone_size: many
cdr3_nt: TGTGCCAGCAGTGCTAGCTCCTACGAGCAGTACTTC
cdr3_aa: CASSASSYEQYF

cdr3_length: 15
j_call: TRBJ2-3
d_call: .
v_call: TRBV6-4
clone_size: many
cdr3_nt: TGTGCCAGCAGTGACACGGCCGATAGCACAGATACGCAGTATTTT
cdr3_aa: CASSDTADSTDTQYF

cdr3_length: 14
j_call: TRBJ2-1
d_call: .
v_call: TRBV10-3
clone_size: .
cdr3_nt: TGTGCCATCAAAGAGGGGGGAAGCGGCAATGAGCAGTTCTTC
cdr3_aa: CAIKEGGSGNEQFF